This record concerns one T cell receptor beta chain sequence. Its antigen is currently unknown. This record belongs to a study of cytomegalovirus exposure and HLA in healthy donors. Trimming pared 0 bases from V and 5 bases from J, leaving 14 bases between. CDR1 SGDLS and CDR2 YYNGEE come from the germline V gene. CDR3 length: 15 residues. 13 Jbeta primers and 60 Vbeta primers were used for the PCR. This table comes from immunoSEQ multiplex PCR, and its TCRdb copy is limited to in-frame clones, with some not included. The sample gives 180,000 or so clones, roughly 88% of which show up once; about 9.3% is in the top ten. Study observations and caveats: Presence/absence analyses assumed roughly uniform sequencing depth across donors, which may not hold. Other equally common chains were less clonally expanded than HLA-associated TCR beta chains, a later analysis showed.

The chain employs TRBV9 and TRBJ2-5, with a weak D call TRBD2 (5 bases). The TCR comes from a man aged 18 to 29 in good health and CMV-seropositive. Sample: PBMCs. In nucleotides, the CDR3 is TGTGCCAGCAGCGTAGATGTCCTCCGAGGGGAGACCCAGTACTTC. It codes for CASSVDVLRGETQYF.